Given below is one T cell receptor beta chain in context. A much larger clone sits a single nucleotide away, making a read error possible. Each patient was aged 18 to 65 and had newly diagnosed hyperthyroidism of under 2 months' duration. RNA transcripts gave rise to amplified TCR beta CDR3 regions. When the TCR CDR3 underwent first-round RT-PCR, the HTBI primer set was used. TCRdb ran MiXCR on the multiplex PCR reads and lists one entry per CDR3 protein. The data show 700,000 to 950,000 distinct CDR3 sequences, 35% seen once. This entry is derived from a study of T cells in Graves' hyperthyroidism and ophthalmopathy. V gave up 3 bases and J gave up 5 bases, with 7 bases separating them. The CDR3 spans 12 residues. Germline V gives CDR1 SGHTA, CDR2 FQGNSA.

The receptor's source is a middle-aged woman with Graves' hyperthyroidism. The chain joins TRBV7-2 to TRBJ2-5; D call uncertain. Sequencing was carried out using blood. The chain's CDR3 is CASSFSGETQYF. The CDR3 DNA reads TGTGCCAGCAGCTTTAGTGGGGAGACCCAGTACTTC.